The present T cell receptor (beta chain) was sequenced within a study of blood T cell repertoires in COVID-19. Study overall: Sites across the United States, Italy and Spain contributed samples from acute and convalescent COVID-19. Sample material is recorded as cDNA or gDNA derived from T cells, B-cell-depleted T cells, or PBMCs.

In the original analysis: The authors estimated nucleated cell counts from reference gene primer amplification. Assay used: immunoSEQ multiplex PCR; TCRdb lists only in-frame clones, some missing. V and J calls and clone size are given by that table; D and trimming were obtained from the DNA. The data show some 97,000 clones, 88% seen once. CDR1 is LGHDT and CDR2 is YNNKEL in the germline V gene (reference sequence). CDR3 length: 17 residues. V lost 4 bases to trimming and J lost 5 bases; unmatched junction nucleotides: 8. The chain has TRBV3-1 (or the pseudogene TRBV3-2) and TRBJ2-1, with TRBD2 matching over 13 bases. The receptor was derived from a woman aged 55-69 years with acute or convalescent COVID-19. The source material was peripheral blood. The CDR3 loop is CASSPPTGTSGNNEQFF. CDR3 nucleotide sequence: TGTGCCAGCAGCCCTCCAACGGGGACTAGCGGGAACAATGAGCAGTTCTTC.